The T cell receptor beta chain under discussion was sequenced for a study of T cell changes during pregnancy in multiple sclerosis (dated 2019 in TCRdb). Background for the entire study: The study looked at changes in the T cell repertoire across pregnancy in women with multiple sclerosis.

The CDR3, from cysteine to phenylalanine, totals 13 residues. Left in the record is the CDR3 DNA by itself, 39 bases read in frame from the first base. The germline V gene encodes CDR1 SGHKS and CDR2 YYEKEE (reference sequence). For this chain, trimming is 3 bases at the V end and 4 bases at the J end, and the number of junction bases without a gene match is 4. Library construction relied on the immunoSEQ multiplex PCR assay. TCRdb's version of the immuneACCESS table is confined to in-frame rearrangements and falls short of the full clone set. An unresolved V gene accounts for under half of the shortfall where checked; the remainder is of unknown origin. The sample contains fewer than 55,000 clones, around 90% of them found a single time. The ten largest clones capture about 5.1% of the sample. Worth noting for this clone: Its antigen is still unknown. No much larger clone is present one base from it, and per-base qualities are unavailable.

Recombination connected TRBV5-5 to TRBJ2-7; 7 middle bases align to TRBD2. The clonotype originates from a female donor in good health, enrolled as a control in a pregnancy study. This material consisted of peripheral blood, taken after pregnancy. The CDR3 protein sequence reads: CASSSAGDYEQYF. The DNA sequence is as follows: TGTGCCAGCAGCTCCGCGGGGGATTACGAGCAGTACTTC.